The clone carrying this T cell receptor (beta chain) was seen only a few times. These data come from a study of blood T cell repertoires in COVID-19. Those who participated ranged in age from about 18 to 95 years and resided in 20 to 30 US areas. Assignment of participants to cohorts was predicated upon participant-reported clinical history. Either two negative PCRs, clearance, or symptom resolution qualified Cohort 3 donors as recovered. Per the original methods: Researchers report that nucleated cell counts were estimated from reference gene primer amplification. Data came from immunoSEQ multiplex PCR; TCRdb stores just in-frame clones and leaves some out. The DNA gave D and trimming, while V, J and clone size come from that table. The profile shows about 180,000 clones, 82% of them singletons. CDR1 DFQATT and CDR2 SNEGSKA come from the germline V gene (reference sequence). The CDR3 totals 13 residues. V was cut by 3 bases and J by 3 bases, with 11 bases left in between.

This receptor was identified in a man between 60 and 75 years old who had recovered from COVID-19. The sequenced sample consisted of PBMCs or T cells enriched from blood (not recorded which). The chain uses TRBV20-1 and TRBJ1-2; no reliable D call. CDR3 protein: CSASSTPDYGYTF. CDR3 bases: TGCAGTGCTAGTAGCACCCCGGACTATGGCTACACCTTC.